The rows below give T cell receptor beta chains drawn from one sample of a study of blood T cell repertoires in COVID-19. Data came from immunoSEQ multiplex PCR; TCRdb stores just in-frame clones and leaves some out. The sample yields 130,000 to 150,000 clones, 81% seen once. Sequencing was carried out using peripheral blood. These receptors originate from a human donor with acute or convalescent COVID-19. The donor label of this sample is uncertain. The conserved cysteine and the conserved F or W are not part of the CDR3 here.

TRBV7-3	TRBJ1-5	ASSPTGQGNQPQH
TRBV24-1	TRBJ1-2	ATSDSPFYGYT
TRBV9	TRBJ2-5	ASSADGTVQETQY
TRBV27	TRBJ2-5	ASSPLGETQY
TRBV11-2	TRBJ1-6	ASSLGQGSPSSPLH
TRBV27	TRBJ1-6	ASSSQGASYNSPLH
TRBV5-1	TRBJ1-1	ASSSQGGNTEAF
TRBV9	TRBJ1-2	ASSVVTNYGYT
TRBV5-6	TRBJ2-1	ASSLEGGSYNEQF
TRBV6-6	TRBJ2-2	ASRPMTGDTGELF